This T cell receptor beta chain originates from a study of long-term antiretroviral therapy in people with HIV. As concerns this clone: Its antigen is unknown.

Sequencing relied on immunoSEQ assay v3.0, run at survey level. Sequencing targeted about 40,000-50,000 T-cell genomes per sample. The data were produced by immunoSEQ multiplex PCR, yet TCRdb's version contains in-frame clones alone and is incomplete. The table has 25,000 to 35,000 clones, 86% seen once. Study-level findings and limits: Clonal expansions arising prior to ART prevailed in the repertoire at every time point. Control repertoires displayed wider CDR3 length ranges than the HIV repertoires. Blood was collected between the mid-2000s and the late 2010s, possibly under older ART regimens.

The CDR3 spans 12 residues. Germline V gene data show CDR1 as LNHDA and CDR2 as SQIVND (reference sequence). The V segment lost 9 bases and the J segment 4 bases; nucleotides outside the gene matches: 6. This sequence was found in a woman aged 30 to 39 with HIV. The rearrangement joins TRBV19 to TRBJ2-7; TRBD2 matches 7 bases. The material sequenced was unsorted PBMCs, taken 0.8 years after starting antiretroviral therapy. This CDR3 is CASRGTTYEQYF. CDR3 nucleotides: TGTGCCAGCAGAGGGACTACATACGAGCAGTACTTC.